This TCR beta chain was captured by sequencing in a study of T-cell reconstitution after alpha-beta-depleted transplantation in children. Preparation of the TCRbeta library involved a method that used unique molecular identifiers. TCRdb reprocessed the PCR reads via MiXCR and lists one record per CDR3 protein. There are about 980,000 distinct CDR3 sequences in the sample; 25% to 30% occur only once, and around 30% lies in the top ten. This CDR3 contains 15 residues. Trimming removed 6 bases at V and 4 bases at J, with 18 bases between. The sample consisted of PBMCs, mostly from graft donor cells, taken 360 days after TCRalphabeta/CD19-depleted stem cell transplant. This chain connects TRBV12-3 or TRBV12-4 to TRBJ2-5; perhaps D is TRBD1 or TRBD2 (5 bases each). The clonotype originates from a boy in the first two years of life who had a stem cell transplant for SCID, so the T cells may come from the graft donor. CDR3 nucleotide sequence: TGTGCCAGCAGCCCTATCGGGGACGGAGTAGAGACCCAGTACTTC. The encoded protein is CASSPIGDGVETQYF.